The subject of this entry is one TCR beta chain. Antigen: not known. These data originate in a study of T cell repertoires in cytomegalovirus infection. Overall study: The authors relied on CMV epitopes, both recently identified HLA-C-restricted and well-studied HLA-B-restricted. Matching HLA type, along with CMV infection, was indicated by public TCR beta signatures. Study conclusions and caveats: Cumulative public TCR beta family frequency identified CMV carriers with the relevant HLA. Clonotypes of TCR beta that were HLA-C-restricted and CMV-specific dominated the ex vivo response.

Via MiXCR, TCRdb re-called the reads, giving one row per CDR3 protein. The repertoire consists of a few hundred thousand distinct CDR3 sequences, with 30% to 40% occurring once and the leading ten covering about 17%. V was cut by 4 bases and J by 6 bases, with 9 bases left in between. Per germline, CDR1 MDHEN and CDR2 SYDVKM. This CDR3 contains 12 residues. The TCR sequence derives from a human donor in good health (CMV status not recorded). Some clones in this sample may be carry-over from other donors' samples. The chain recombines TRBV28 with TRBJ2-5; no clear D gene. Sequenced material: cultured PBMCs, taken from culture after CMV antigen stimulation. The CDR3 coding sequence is TGTGCCAGCAGTTCGGGCTTGAAGACCCAGTACTTC. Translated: CASSSGLKTQYF.